Below, 29 T cell receptor beta chains from the same sample are listed, as sequenced in a study of blood T cell repertoires in COVID-19. Here immunoSEQ multiplex PCR was the method, and the copy in TCRdb shows in-frame clones only, minus some. Of under 300,000 clones in the sample, about 87% are singletons; the top ten hold under 3.5%. Sequencing was done on a sample of PBMCs or T cells enriched from blood (not recorded which). The receptors were sampled from a woman in her fifties or sixties who had recovered from COVID-19.

The V gene is TRBV5-1, the J gene TRBJ2-5, with 11 bases aligning to TRBD1. The trim removed 4 bases at V and 1 base at J, leaving 3 bases unmatched. CDR1 is SGHRS, CDR2 YFSETQ, per germline. The CDR3 spans 15 residues. The CDR3: CASSRTGGSQETQYF. The CDR3 DNA sequence: TGCGCCAGCAGCAGGACAGGGGGCTCCCAAGAGACCCAGTACTTC. Full variable domain (remainder filled in from reference TRBV5-1 and TRBJ2-5): KAGVTQTPRYLIKTRGQQVTLSCSPISGHRSVSWYQQTPGQGLQFLFEYFSETQRNKGNFPGRFSGRQFSNSRSEMNVSTLELGDSALYLCASSRTGGSQETQYFGPGTRLLVL.

The V call is TRBV28, the J call TRBJ1-4; 7 nucleotides line up with TRBD1. The germline V gene has CDR1 MDHEN and CDR2 SYDVKM. V trimming: 5 bases; J trimming: 4 bases; junction bases outside the gene matches: 7. The length of the CDR3 is 15 residues. CDR3 sequence (DNA): TGTGCCAGCAGTCCCGGACAGGCAATTAATGAAAAACTGTTTTTT. Its translation: CASSPGQAINEKLFF. Complete variable domain (other parts from reference TRBV28 and TRBJ1-4): DVKVTQSSRYLVKRTGEKVFLECVQDMDHENMFWYRQDPGLGLRLIYFSYDVKMKEKGDIPEGYSVSREKKERFSLILESASTNQTSMYLCASSPGQAINEKLFFGSGTQLSVL.

A word on this clone: In the same sample, other DNA sequences code for this CDR3. This sequence joins TRBV5-1 and TRBJ2-1; 11 bases are a match to TRBD2. Germline V gene data show CDR1 as SGHRS and CDR2 as YFSETQ. The J segment lost 6 bases and the V segment lost 0 bases, leaving 2 bases of the junction unmatched. The CDR3 contains 15 residues. CDR3 in DNA: TGCGCCAGCAGCTTGGTAGCGGGAGGGCCCAATGAGCAGTTCTTC. Translated, it gives CASSLVAGGPNEQFF.

The chain employs TRBV19 and TRBJ1-2, with a weak D call TRBD1 (6 bases). CDR3 length equals 13 residues. V was trimmed by 3 bases and J by 6 bases, leaving 11 bases between them. CDR1 is LNHDA, CDR2 SQIVND, per germline (reference sequence). DNA of the CDR3: TGTGCCAGTAGTATGGGGACACGGGATGGCTACACCTTC. Translating gives CASSMGTRDGYTF.

This chain links TRBV6-2 or TRBV6-3 with TRBJ2-2, with 11 bases fitting TRBD2. CDR1 MNHEY and CDR2 SVGEGT come from the germline V gene. This CDR3 comprises 17 residues. With 5 bases clipped from V and 6 bases from J, the junction kept 11 bases outside the gene matches. CDR3 sequence (DNA): TGTGCCAGCAGTCCCTACCTCACTAGCGGGAGAGCCGGGGAGCTGTTTTTT. It yields the protein CASSPYLTSGRAGELFF.

This chain uses TRBV14 with TRBJ2-3, with 10 bases fitting TRBD2. The germline V gene has CDR1 SGHDN and CDR2 FVKESK. The CDR3 totals 17 residues. Germline trimming cut 0 bases from V and 3 bases from J; bases unmatched to any gene: 6. CDR3 sequence reads: CASSQEAGGLKTDTQYF. The DNA of the CDR3 is TGTGCCAGCAGCCAAGAAGCGGGAGGGCTCAAGACAGATACGCAGTATTTT.

The V and J genes are TRBV6-5 and TRBJ1-4; D perhaps matches TRBD1 (6 bases). The length of the CDR3 is 13 residues. Germline V gene sequence: CDR1 MNHEY, CDR2 SVGAGI. The V and J ends lost 6 bases and 3 bases respectively, with 8 bases between them. The CDR3 DNA sequence: TGTGCCAGCAGGAGGACAGCTAATGAAAAACTGTTTTTT. Its protein is CASRRTANEKLFF.

The chain uses TRBV12-5 and TRBJ1-2, with 7 bases that match TRBD1. Per the germline V gene, CDR1 is LGHNT and CDR2 is FRNRAP. This CDR3 is 17 amino acids long. V was clipped by 0 bases and J by 4 bases; unmatched bases: 11. Written as DNA, the CDR3 is TGTGCTAGTGGTTTGGTATTGGGCCGGGACAGCCTCTATGGCTACACCTTC. It translates to CASGLVLGRDSLYGYTF.

On this clone itself: Other DNA sequences in the same sample also yield this CDR3. The chain links TRBV3-1 (or the pseudogene TRBV3-2) to TRBJ1-2, with D hard to call. The V and J ends lost 1 base and 0 bases respectively, with 9 bases between them. The V gene's germline CDR1 is LGHDT and CDR2 YNNKEL (reference sequence). CDR3 size: 15 residues. The CDR3 loop reads CASSQGPDTNYGYTF. CDR3 in DNA: TGTGCCAGCAGCCAAGGGCCAGACACTAACTATGGCTACACCTTC.

The chain is built from TRBV4-3 and TRBJ1-1, with 8 bases aligning to TRBD1. Germline V gene data show CDR1 as LGHNA and CDR2 as YSLEER. The CDR3 is 13 amino acids. V was pared by 2 bases and J by 7 bases, with 3 bases of the junction left unmatched. CDR3 in DNA: TGCGCCAGCAGCCAAACGACAGGGGTTGAAGCTTTCTTT. It yields the protein CASSQTTGVEAFF.

V usage is TRBV5-6 and J usage is TRBJ2-1, with TRBD2 matching 12 bases. The V and J ends lost 3 bases and 12 bases, in that order; junction bases with no gene match: 10. Germline CDR1 and CDR2: SGHDT and YYEEEE. This CDR3 spans 15 amino acids. The CDR3 region is CASSSPTGLAGMQFF. The CDR3 DNA reads TGTGCCAGCAGCTCCCCCACTGGACTAGCGGGAATGCAGTTCTTC.

The V gene is TRBV7-6, the J gene TRBJ2-2, with TRBD2 matching over 7 bases. CDR3 length: 18 amino acids. The V gene's germline CDR1 is SGHVS and CDR2 FNYEAQ. With 1 base clipped from V and 2 bases from J, the junction kept 10 bases outside the gene matches. Here the CDR3 reads CASSLVRGRALNTGELFF. The CDR3 nucleotides read TGTGCCAGCAGCTTAGTCCGGGGGAGGGCCCTAAACACCGGGGAGCTGTTTTTT.

The rearrangement uses TRBV18 and TRBJ1-6; tentatively, D is TRBD1 (6 bases). The CDR3 loop spans 14 amino acids. CDR1 is KGHSH and CDR2 is LQKENI in the germline V gene. V was shortened by 6 bases and J by 9 bases, with 15 bases between the two germline ends. The CDR3 nucleotides read TGTGCCAGCTCTCTTGAGGGGGGGCGTTCACCCCTCCACTTT. It codes for CASSLEGGRSPLHF.

The J gene is TRBJ2-3, the V gene TRBV28; D is undetermined. V was pared by 2 bases and J by 4 bases, with 13 bases between. This CDR3 is 15 amino acids long. CDR1 and CDR2 from the germline V gene are MDHEN and SYDVKM. CDR3 residues: CASSLHKPSPDTQYF. CDR3 sequence (DNA): TGTGCCAGCAGTTTACACAAACCCTCGCCAGATACGCAGTATTTT.

In its sample, this clone was seen once. The CDR3 nucleotides are TGTGCCAGCAGCTTAATAGCAGCGGGAGGAGGTGAGCAGTTCTTC. The encoded protein is CASSLIAAGGGEQFF. The gene calls are TRBV7-3 and TRBJ2-1, with 9 bases identical to TRBD2. V trimming: 1 base; J trimming: 9 bases; junction bases outside the gene matches: 7. Germline CDR1 SGHTA, CDR2 FQGTGA. The CDR3 loop spans 15 amino acids. The whole variable domain, filled in from reference TRBV7-3 and TRBJ2-1, reads GAGVSQTPSNKVTEKGKYVELRCDPISGHTALYWYRQSLGQGPEFLIYFQGTGAADDSGLPNDRFFAVRPEGSVSTLKIQRTERGDSAVYLCASSLIAAGGGEQFFGPGTRLTVL.

This chain links TRBV19 with TRBJ2-4, with TRBD2 identical over 7 bases. The CDR3 runs 16 residues. The germline V gene has CDR1 LNHDA and CDR2 SQIVND (reference sequence). V dropped 3 bases and J dropped 0; count of bases not matched to a gene: 5. CDR3 bases: TGTGCCAGTAGTATTTTTGGGGGGGAAGCCAAAAACATTCAGTACTTC. Translating it yields CASSIFGGEAKNIQYF.

This clone was counted only a few times. The V gene is TRBV5-1, the J gene TRBJ1-2, with 8 bases fitting TRBD1. Losses at the gene ends were 2 bases for V and 7 bases for J; bases not matched to a gene: 10. Germline values: CDR1 SGHRS, CDR2 YFSETQ. This CDR3 is 15 amino acids long. This CDR3 is CASSFGDRGSFGYTF. The CDR3 nucleotides read TGCGCCAGCAGCTTTGGTGACAGGGGTAGTTTTGGCTACACCTTC.

The table lists this clone with a few counts. The chain is built from TRBV11-2 and TRBJ1-1; D is uncertain. V lost 2 bases, J lost 1 base, and 5 bases lay in between. Per germline, CDR1 SGHAT and CDR2 FQNNGV. The CDR3 has 13 residues. CDR3 nucleotide sequence: TGTGCCAGCAGCTTAATAGAGAACACTGAAGCTTTCTTT. Translated, it gives CASSLIENTEAFF.

This chain links TRBV6-5 with TRBJ2-1; 12 nucleotides align to TRBD1. V dropped 0 bases and J dropped 9; count of bases not matched to a gene: 6. The CDR3 is 16 residues long. Germline CDR1 MNHEY, CDR2 SVGAGI. Here the CDR3 DNA reads TGTGCCAGCAGTTACTCGAAGGGACAGGGGGCGAGTGAGCAGTTCTTC. Its translation is CASSYSKGQGASEQFF.

CDR3 sequence (DNA): TGTGCCAGCAGCTTAGGCTCGGGGGGAAACACTGAAGCTTTCTTT. This sequence encodes CASSLGSGGNTEAFF. The chain has TRBV7-2 and TRBJ1-1, with D perhaps matching TRBD1 (5 bases). CDR1 is SGHTA, CDR2 FQGNSA, per germline. Trimming took off 1 base at V and 2 bases at J, with 11 bases between the two ends. The CDR3 length is 15 residues.

This chain joins TRBV7-3 and TRBJ2-7, with TRBD1 identical over 8 bases. V trimming: 4 bases; J trimming: 2 bases; junction bases outside the gene matches: 7. Germline V CDR1 and CDR2: SGHTA, FQGTGA. There are 15 residues in the CDR3. The CDR3 sequence is CASSYNVGQAYEQYF. The DNA of the CDR3 is TGTGCCAGCAGCTATAACGTGGGACAGGCCTACGAGCAGTACTTC.

The chain couples TRBV9 to TRBJ2-3; 15 bases map to TRBD2. This CDR3 is built from 16 residues. J lost 5 bases, V lost 4 bases, and 5 bases had no gene match. CDR1 and CDR2 (germline): SGDLS, YYNGEE. The CDR3 protein is CASSRTSGRDGDTQYF. CDR3 nucleotide sequence: TGTGCCAGCAGCCGGACTAGCGGGAGGGATGGAGATACGCAGTATTTT.

This chain uses TRBV2 with TRBJ2-6, with TRBD1 identical over 9 bases. The CDR3 length is 18 residues. Germline values: CDR1 SNHLY, CDR2 FYNNEI. The trim removed 2 bases at V and 2 bases at J, leaving 7 bases unmatched. The CDR3, as DNA: TGTGCCAGCAGTGAAACAGGGGGCGCCTTTACTGGGGCCAACGTCCTGACTTTC. As protein: CASSETGGAFTGANVLTF.

V and J are TRBV6-1 and TRBJ1-5; weak D call: TRBD1 (6 bases). This CDR3 is built from 15 residues. Trimming stripped 3 bases from V and 1 base from J, with 10 bases between. CDR1 is MNHNS and CDR2 is SASEGT in the germline V gene. CDR3 DNA sequence: TGTGCCAGCAGTGATAACAGGGTGAGCAATCAGCCCCAGCATTTT. Its translation is CASSDNRVSNQPQHF.

The chain has TRBV5-1 and TRBJ2-2, with TRBD1 matching 8 bases. The CDR3 spans 15 residues. V shed 3 bases, J shed 0 bases, and the junction held 1 base outside the gene matches. CDR1 SGHRS and CDR2 YFSETQ come from the germline V gene. DNA for the CDR3: TGCGCCAGCAGCTCAGGGGGCGCGAACACCGGGGAGCTGTTTTTT. Protein: CASSSGGANTGELFF.

V and J are TRBV3-1 (or the pseudogene TRBV3-2) and TRBJ2-3; 11 bases fit TRBD2. The CDR3 length is 17 residues. V lost 0 bases, J lost 6 bases, and 8 bases stayed unmatched. Germline loops: CDR1 LGHDT, CDR2 YNNKEL (reference sequence). CDR3 in DNA: TGTGCCAGCAGCCAAGAGAGACTAGCGGGGACATCTGATACGCAGTATTTT. It codes for CASSQERLAGTSDTQYF.

V and J are TRBV5-4 and TRBJ2-7, with D possibly being TRBD2 (6 bases). There are 15 residues in the CDR3. Germline values: CDR1 SGHNT, CDR2 YYREEE (reference sequence). V was clipped by 4 bases and J by 0 bases, with 14 bases between them. CDR3 in amino acids: CASSITGVNSYEQYF. CDR3 bases: TGTGCCAGCAGCATAACGGGGGTAAACTCCTACGAGCAGTACTTC.

A single count supports this clone. The rearrangement links TRBV9 to TRBJ2-1, with D unclear. This CDR3 spans 15 amino acids. Germline V gene data show CDR1 as SGDLS and CDR2 as YYNGEE. V was cut by 1 base and J by 1 base, with 9 bases left in between. The CDR3 sequence is CASSVNRGSYNEQFF. The CDR3 DNA follows: TGTGCCAGCAGCGTAAATCGCGGATCCTACAATGAGCAGTTCTTC.

This rearrangement joins TRBV6-2 or TRBV6-3 to TRBJ2-7, with 9 bases that match TRBD2. With V trimmed by 7 bases and J by 7 bases, 17 bases remained unmatched. CDR3 length: 16 residues. Germline V gives CDR1 MNHEY, CDR2 SVGEGT. This chain's CDR3 is CASIPGHGGRAREQYF. DNA of the CDR3: TGTGCCAGCATCCCCGGTCATGGCGGGAGGGCACGGGAGCAGTACTTC.